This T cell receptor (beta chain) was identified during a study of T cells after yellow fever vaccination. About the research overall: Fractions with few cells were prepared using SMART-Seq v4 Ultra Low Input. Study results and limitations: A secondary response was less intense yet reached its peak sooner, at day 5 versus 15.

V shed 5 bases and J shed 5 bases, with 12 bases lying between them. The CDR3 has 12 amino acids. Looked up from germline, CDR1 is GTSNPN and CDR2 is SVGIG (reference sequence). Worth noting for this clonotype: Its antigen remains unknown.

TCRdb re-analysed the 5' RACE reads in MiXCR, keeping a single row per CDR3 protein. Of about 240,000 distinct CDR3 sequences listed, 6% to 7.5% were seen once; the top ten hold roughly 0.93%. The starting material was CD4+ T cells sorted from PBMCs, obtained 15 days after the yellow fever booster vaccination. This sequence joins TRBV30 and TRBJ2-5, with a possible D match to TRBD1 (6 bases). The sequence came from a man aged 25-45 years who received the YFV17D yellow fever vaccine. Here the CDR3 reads CAWAGQRETQYF. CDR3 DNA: TGTGCCTGGGCCGGACAGCGGGAGACCCAGTACTTC.